These 17 T cell receptor beta chains were all obtained from the same sample, sequenced in a study of blood T cells in healthy people across ages. Primers used in a second PCR of roughly 6 to 11 cycles were a sample-barcoded 5' primer and a J-beta primer mix. TCRdb re-derived calls from the 5' RACE reads in MiXCR, one entry per CDR3 protein. The profile shows some 920,000 distinct CDR3 sequences, roughly half of them singletons. Material: blood. These receptors came from a woman aged 55 to 70 in good health.

The V gene is TRBV6-6, the J gene TRBJ2-2; no firm D call. V was pared by 8 bases and J by 2 bases, with 9 bases between. Per germline, CDR1 MNHNY and CDR2 SVGAGI (reference sequence). The CDR3 consists of 13 residues. Here the CDR3 DNA reads TGTGCCAGCGCCAGCTTAAACACCGGGGAGCTGTTTTTT. Translation: CASASLNTGELFF.

The CDR3 coding sequence is TGCAGCGAAAAACGCGGGGCTAACTATGGCTACACCTTC. Protein: CSEKRGANYGYTF. The chain recombines TRBV29-1 with TRBJ1-2; the D is unclear. The V end was cut by 7 bases, the J end by 0 bases, with 12 bases between. CDR3 size: 13 residues. CDR1 is SQVTM and CDR2 is ANQGSEA in the germline V gene.

This clonotype has only one observation. The genes are TRBV12-3 or TRBV12-4 and TRBJ2-5, with D perhaps matching TRBD2 (6 bases). V was trimmed by 7 bases and J by 4 bases, leaving 19 bases between them. The CDR3 spans 15 residues. The CDR3 DNA follows: TGTGCCAGCACCCCTGTTGGGGAGGTGCGAGAGACCCAGTACTTC. Translating gives CASTPVGEVRETQYF.

This clonotype was seen more than once but under ten times. The rearrangement joins TRBV7-8 to TRBJ2-3; possible D gene TRBD2, 6 bases. This CDR3 is 16 amino acids long. Germline V gene sequence: CDR1 SGHVS, CDR2 FQNEAQ. V lost 5 bases and J 1 base, leaving 16 bases between the germline ends. The CDR3 reads CASSPRRREGTDTQYF. CDR3 nucleotides: TGTGCCAGCAGCCCCCGTCGGAGGGAAGGCACAGATACGCAGTATTTT.

This clonotype turned up a few times. This chain connects TRBV27 to TRBJ2-3, with TRBD2 identical over 8 bases. The CDR3 is made up of 16 amino acids. The ends lost 0 bases at V and 6 bases at J; junction bases unmatched: 8. Germline V gene lookup returns CDR1 MNHEY and CDR2 SMNVEV (reference sequence). The CDR3 reads CASSLSTSGSGDTQYF. The CDR3 nucleotides are TGTGCCAGCAGTTTATCAACTAGCGGTTCGGGGGATACGCAGTATTTT.

The chain has TRBV12-5 and TRBJ2-5; the match to TRBD2 covers 8 bases. Unmatched junction bases numbered 10, after V lost 8 bases and J lost 5 bases. Germline CDR1 is LGHNT and CDR2 is FRNRAP. The CDR3 length is 14 residues. CDR3 coding DNA: TGTGCTAGTACAAATAGCGGGACGGCGGAGACCCAGTACTTC. This sequence encodes CASTNSGTAETQYF.

This clonotype appeared a few times. The chain is built from TRBV10-3 and TRBJ2-7; TRBD1 is a possible D gene (6 bases). Trimming pared 4 bases from V and 4 bases from J, leaving 14 bases between. The germline V gene encodes CDR1 ENHRY and CDR2 SYGVKD. CDR3 length: 14 residues. In nucleotides, the CDR3 is TGTGCCATCAGTGGTGGGGGCGCGGATTACGAGCAGTACTTC. Protein sequence: CAISGGGADYEQYF.

This clonotype has a handful of counts. V and J are TRBV20-1 and TRBJ2-5; D perhaps matches TRBD1 (5 bases). CDR1 DFQATT and CDR2 SNEGSKA come from the germline V gene (reference sequence). The CDR3 is 14 residues long. Trimming removed 1 base from V and 5 bases from J, with 14 bases in between. The CDR3 loop is CSARAQDKSETQYF. The DNA for the CDR3 is TGCAGTGCTAGAGCTCAGGACAAATCCGAGACCCAGTACTTC.

This clonotype was seen many times. The V call is TRBV12-3 or TRBV12-4, the J call TRBJ1-2, with TRBD1 identical over 8 bases. The CDR3 sequence is 13 residues long. V was clipped by 7 bases and J by 7 bases; unmatched bases: 8. CDR3 loop: CASIGQGSSGYTF. The CDR3 DNA is TGTGCCAGCATTGGACAGGGTTCGTCTGGCTACACCTTC.

CDR3: CASRALLGEQYF. CDR3 DNA: TGTGCCAGCAGGGCCCTCCTGGGCGAGCAGTACTTC. The chain recombines TRBV28 with TRBJ2-7; D unclear. The V end was cut by 6 bases, the J end by 6 bases, with 12 bases between. This CDR3 region has 12 residues. Germline V gives CDR1 MDHEN, CDR2 SYDVKM.

This clonotype has more than one count but fewer than ten. This sequence joins TRBV4-1 and TRBJ2-7, with D hard to call. The germline V gene encodes CDR1 MGHRA and CDR2 YSYEKL. V lost 1 base and J 9 bases, leaving 7 bases between the germline ends. This CDR3 has 11 residues. The CDR3 sequence: CASSQVRSQYF. CDR3 nucleotides: TGCGCCAGCAGCCAAGTTCGTTCGCAGTACTTC.

This clonotype was recorded a few times. V and J are TRBV16 and TRBJ1-1; tentative D call: TRBD1 (6 bases). Trimming shortened V by 2 bases and J by 8 bases, and 9 bases separated the two germline ends. CDR1 and CDR2 (germline): KGHSY, FQNENV. The CDR3 has 12 residues. CDR3 amino acids: CASSQPQGEAFF. For the CDR3, the DNA is TGTGCCAGCAGCCAACCACAGGGAGAAGCTTTCTTT.

This clonotype occurred once. The CDR3 reads CASSPDRYHGNEQFF. The CDR3 bases are TGTGCCAGCAGTCCCGACCGGTATCACGGCAATGAGCAGTTCTTC. V and J are TRBV6-5 and TRBJ2-1; no firm D call. V was clipped by 5 bases and J by 6 bases, with 17 bases between them. The CDR3 sequence is 15 residues long. Germline CDR1 is MNHEY and CDR2 is SVGAGI.

This chain joins TRBV27 and TRBJ2-5; D not resolved. Germline loops: CDR1 MNHEY, CDR2 SMNVEV (reference sequence). The CDR3 covers 14 residues. Trimming stripped 7 bases from V and 3 bases from J, with 15 bases between. As DNA, the CDR3 is TGTGCCAGCAAGCCGAATACACTGAAAGAGACCCAGTACTTC. It yields the protein CASKPNTLKETQYF.

The genes are TRBV28 and TRBJ2-3; TRBD2 aligns across 15 bases. This CDR3 contains 18 residues. Germline V lookup: CDR1 MDHEN, CDR2 SYDVKM. Germline trimming cut 4 bases from V and 2 bases from J; bases unmatched to any gene: 7. This CDR3 reads CASSSRTSGRANTDTQYF. The CDR3 DNA sequence: TGTGCCAGCAGTTCCCGGACTAGCGGGAGGGCCAACACAGATACGCAGTATTTT.

On this clonotype: The junction departs from germline at one end; a sequencing error may be responsible. The CDR3 sequence is CACSLAGPSYNEQFF. In DNA form, the CDR3 reads TGTGCCTGCAGCTTAGCGGGGCCCTCCTACAATGAGCAGTTCTTC. The rearrangement links TRBV7-2 to TRBJ2-1; the match to TRBD2 covers 8 bases. There are 15 residues in the CDR3. Germline assignment: CDR1 SGHTA and CDR2 FQGNSA.

The chain links TRBV20-1 to TRBJ2-7; 8 bases map to TRBD2. The germline CDR1 and CDR2 sequences are DFQATT and SNEGSKA (reference sequence). This CDR3 is built from 13 residues. Trimming took 3 bases from V and 4 from J; bases not matched to a gene: 5. CDR3 DNA: TGCAGTGCTAGGCCGGGAGGGCCTTACGAGCAGTACTTC. As protein: CSARPGGPYEQYF.